Only one count was recorded for the clone carrying this T cell receptor (beta chain). Its cognate antigen is unknown. The data were taken from a study of blood T cells in healthy people across ages. Findings and caveats of the study: It was found that TCR beta diversity correlated strongly with the percentage of naive T cells. More naive CD4+ cells and higher diversity were found in long-lived than in aged donors.

For the second PCR, which ran for about 7 to 11 cycles, a sample-barcoded 5' primer and a J-beta primer mix were used. One entry per CDR3 protein results from TCRdb running MiXCR on the 5' RACE reads. In the table there are 790,000 or so distinct CDR3 sequences, more than 55% of which are singletons. They isolated at least 6 million PBMCs from each sample. Total RNA extraction produced at least 6 micrograms (per sample) for the study. CDR3 length: 14 residues. V lost 6 bases and J 0 bases, leaving 10 bases between the germline ends. Germline assignment: CDR1 WSHSY and CDR2 SAAADI. Material: blood. V is TRBV10-2 and J is TRBJ2-3; weak D call: TRBD2 (5 bases). The TCR originated in a man in his forties or fifties in good health. This chain's CDR3 is CASRPGISTDTQYF. The CDR3 coding sequence is TGCGCCAGCAGACCGGGGATTAGCACAGATACGCAGTATTTT.